Given below is one T cell receptor (beta chain) in context. What antigen it recognizes has not been identified. One base away there is no much larger clone; base qualities are not given. Sorted unstimulated T cells, along with proliferating T cells recovered from mixed lymphocyte reactions, underwent TCRbeta CDR3 sequencing. Fresh whole blood from roughly nine HLA-typed healthy donors was used as the source from which PBMCs were isolated. To map where alloreactive clones came from, unstimulated CD4+ non-regulatory T cells were FACS-sorted. The data were obtained in a study of siplizumab effects on memory and regulatory T cells (dated by TCRdb to the late 2010s). Context from the whole study: The effect of the anti-CD2 antibody siplizumab on alloreactive T-cell subsets was examined in allogeneic mixed lymphocyte reactions constructed from human PBMCs.

Library preparation was by the immunoSEQ multiplex PCR assay. Each sample had 9 x 10^4 or so TCR templates assayed by the deep sequencing platform. Genomic DNA extracted from sorted T cells was the material used for TCRbeta CDR3 sequencing. Per the original workflow: The R programming language was used for clonal analysis of the TCRbeta CDR3 data. Unstimulated samples were compared with post-reaction CFSE-low samples to define alloreactive CD4+ and CD8+ clones. Regulatory or non-regulatory origin of alloreactive CD4+ clones was assigned by matching sequences to the sorted unstimulated Treg and non-Treg repertoires. TCRdb provides this immuneACCESS table in a form limited to in-frame rearrangements. Some clones are lacking; in checked studies, under half of them reflect an unresolved V gene, and why the rest are absent is not known. Clone size and the V and J calls come from that table; the DNA yielded D and trimming. A total of about 97,000 clones appear in this sample, about nine tenths of them only once. The ten largest clones take up 9.5% to 15% of the sample.

V is shortened by 6 bases, J by 6 bases, and the region joining them spans 6 bases. From the cysteine up to the phenylalanine, the CDR3 has a length of 12 residues. The only DNA kept is the CDR3, 36 bases in frame from the first base. CDR1 and CDR2 are read off the germline V gene as MDHEN and SYDVKM. General conclusions and limits of the study: The cumulative frequency of alloreactive sequences traceable to unstimulated CD4+ memory T cells was significantly reduced by siplizumab. Compared with memory T cells, unstimulated naive T cells appeared more diverse, and naive cells seemed to make a substantial contribution to the alloresponse. Sequences below about 10^-5 frequency were poorly captured, so only a minor fraction of alloreactive clones could be mapped to unstimulated subsets. Roughly 80-95% of proliferating CD4+ or CD8+ clones could not be assigned a naive or memory phenotype. Whether proliferating Tregs from siplizumab cultures actually had suppressive function was not functionally confirmed. Of the alloreactive CD4+ clones that could be mapped, the Treg-derived share averaged about 67% with siplizumab compared with 25% to 30% in control reactions.

The chain uses TRBV28 and TRBJ1-6; the D gene lacks a confident call. This sequence was found in a human donor in good health. Sequencing input: non-Treg CD4+ T cells sorted from blood. The cell subset or site label, read with the paper, signifies: FACS-sorted unstimulated CD4+ non-regulatory T cells. The DNA sequence is given as TGTGCCAGCAGCCAAAGTAATTCACCCCTCCACTTT. Its product reads: CASSQSNSPLHF.